This TCR beta chain was recovered during a study of blood T cell repertoires in COVID-19. Overall study context: COVID-19 samples collected from the United States, Italy and Spain covered acute and convalescent phases. PBMCs, B-cell-depleted T cells, or T cells provided the cDNA or gDNA that made up the material.

Original analysis: It was from reference gene primer amplification that nucleated cell counts were estimated. The protocol was immunoSEQ multiplex PCR, while the TCRdb copy is restricted to in-frame clones and leaves out a portion. V and J calls and clone size are those listed in that table; D and trimming were worked out from the DNA. The sample includes some 45,000 clones, about 83% of them seen just once. This CDR3 region has 17 residues. V was pared by 5 bases and J by 9 bases, with 27 bases between. Per germline, CDR1 SGHRS and CDR2 YFSETQ. The V call is TRBV5-1, the J call TRBJ2-1, with a weak D call TRBD2 (6 bases). The origin of this receptor is an elderly man in a cohort sampled during active COVID-19. The sample taken for sequencing was peripheral blood. The CDR3 is CASRQNSGTSDRGEQFF. CDR3 coding DNA: TGCGCCAGCAGACAGAACTCCGGGACTTCTGACCGGGGTGAGCAGTTCTTC.